The 26 T cell receptor beta chains below come from one sample, sequenced in a study of tumor and adjacent non-tumor tissue in lung cancer. No cell sorting was done before RNA was extracted from the tissue. More than 3 cm separated this lung sample from the edge of the tumor. Three rounds of nested PCR, following a modified ARM-PCR protocol, produced the TCRbeta library. TCRdb redid the calling of the multiplex PCR reads with MiXCR, one entry per CDR3 protein. Of 50,000 or so distinct CDR3 sequences listed, 74% are singletons. Input material: distant non-tumor lung tissue. Receptor source: a woman aged 60 to 75 with non-small cell lung cancer.

By share of the sample, this clonotype is medium-sized (0.01 to 0.1%). CDR3 nucleotides: TGCAGCGTTCCGGGACAGGGGGACTATGGCTACACCTTC. This sequence encodes CSVPGQGDYGYTF. The chain recombines TRBV29-1 with TRBJ1-2, with TRBD1 identical over 11 bases. In germline, CDR1 is SQVTM, CDR2 ANQGSEA. This CDR3 is built from 13 residues. V was pared by 5 bases and J by 3 bases, with 2 bases of the junction left unmatched.

This chain joins TRBV6-2 or TRBV6-3 and TRBJ2-4; D not certain. V lost 2 bases and J 16 bases, leaving 18 bases between the germline ends. Germline values: CDR1 MNHEY, CDR2 SVGEGT. The CDR3 runs to 13 residues. The CDR3 protein is CASSYEYILKKYF. The CDR3 DNA reads TGTGCCAGCAGTTACGAGTATATACTCAAGAAATACTTC.

This clonotype was detected only a few times. As the CDR3 is not closed by the conserved phenylalanine or tryptophan, this likely results from a read error. V gene TRBV29-1 combines with J gene TRBJ2-7, with D tentatively TRBD1 or TRBD2 (5 bases each). Germline V gene data show CDR1 as SQVTM and CDR2 as ANQGSEA. Trimming shortened V by 4 bases and J by 3 bases, and 19 bases separated the two germline ends. This CDR3 is 15 amino acids long. CDR3 sequence reads: CSVGGTPSSVYEQYI. In nucleotides, the CDR3 is TGCAGCGTTGGGGGGACGCCCAGCTCAGTCTACGAGCAGTACATC.

This clonotype came up once. The junction departs from the called germline gene at one end, perhaps through a read error. J is TRBJ1-1 and V is TRBV20-1; no firm D call. The germline gives CDR1 DFQATT, CDR2 SNEGSKA (reference sequence). CDR3 size: 13 residues. The CDR3 reads CSASPGMKTEAFF. In DNA, the CDR3 is TGCAGTGCTAGTCCAGGTATGAAGACTGAAGCTTTCTTT.

This rearrangement joins TRBV12-3 or TRBV12-4 to TRBJ2-2, with 8 bases lining up with TRBD1. This CDR3 is 15 amino acids long. V gave up 7 bases and J gave up 8 bases; unmatched junction bases: 12. The CDR3 here is CASNRDRLNTGELFF. The CDR3 nucleotides read TGTGCCAGCAACCGGGACAGGCTGAATACAGGGGAGCTGTTTTTT.

Turning to this clonotype: The junction does not match germline at one end; this may be a read error. The rearrangement uses TRBV14 and TRBJ2-2; tentative D call: TRBD2 (7 bases). Germline V gives CDR1 SGHDN, CDR2 FVKESK. The length of the CDR3 is 16 residues. The CDR3: CASNQRGASNTGVLFF. CDR3 bases: TGTGCCAGCAACCAACGGGGGGCCTCGAACACCGGGGTGCTGTTTTTT.

The table lists this clonotype with a few counts. The junction departs from the called germline gene at one end, perhaps through a read error. The J gene is TRBJ2-3, the V gene TRBV28; D perhaps matches TRBD2 (6 bases). Germline CDR1 MDHEN, CDR2 SYDVKM. This CDR3 has 13 residues. The CDR3 spells CASRSGATGTQYF. DNA for the CDR3: TGTGCCAGCCGTAGCGGAGCCACAGGTACGCAGTATTTT.

The V call is TRBV29-1, the J call TRBJ2-5; D may correspond to TRBD1 or TRBD2 (5 bases each). The V end was cut by 1 base, the J end by 2 bases, with 17 bases between. CDR1 and CDR2 (germline): SQVTM, ANQGSEA. The CDR3 spans 16 residues. The CDR3 nucleotides are TGCAGCGTTGAAGGGGCCCGGGGCTGCGAGCAAGAGACCCAGTACTTC. It is translated as CSVEGARGCEQETQYF.

The chain is built from TRBV19 and TRBJ2-1; 9 bases map to TRBD2. V gave up 4 bases and J gave up 5 bases; unmatched junction bases: 9. The CDR3 runs to 16 residues. Germline values: CDR1 LNHDA, CDR2 SQIVND (reference sequence). The CDR3 DNA sequence: TGTGCCAGTAGTACAGTGCCCGCGGGAGGGAACAATGAGCAGTTCTTC. Its translation: CASSTVPAGGNNEQFF.

The genes are TRBV29-1 and TRBJ1-2, with a possible D match to TRBD1 (5 bases). In germline, CDR1 is SQVTM, CDR2 ANQGSEA. CDR3 size: 16 residues. As DNA, the CDR3 is TGCATTGTTGAAGACTTCGTCCTGGGGGTAGCGGGTGGCTACACCTTC. Residues: CIVEDFVLGVAGGYTF.

Remarks on this clonotype: The CDR3 does not close with the conserved phenylalanine or tryptophan, likely indicating a read error. This chain joins TRBV12-3 or TRBV12-4 and TRBJ2-1; possible D gene TRBD2, 6 bases. The CDR3 is 16 residues long. The CDR3 is CASSPRLVQRGDDQFP. CDR3 bases: TGTGCCAGCAGTCCACGACTAGTCCAACGTGGGGATGATCAGTTCCCC.

In this sample, this clonotype is medium-sized. The CDR3 reads CASSDRGAGELFF. The CDR3 DNA sequence: TGTGCCAGCAGTGACAGGGGGGCCGGGGAGCTGTTTTTT. This rearrangement joins TRBV6-6 to TRBJ2-2; 9 positions match TRBD1. This CDR3 comprises 13 residues. CDR1 and CDR2 (germline): MNHNY, SVGAGI (reference sequence). After removal of 5 bases from V and 6 bases from J, the junction contained 1 base not matched to a gene.

Note on this clonotype: A read error is possible here, since a much larger clone lies one base away. V usage is TRBV6-2 or TRBV6-3 and J usage is TRBJ1-1; unclear D gene. V gave up 7 bases and J gave up 1 base, with 10 bases separating them. This CDR3 has 13 residues. Germline V lookup: CDR1 MNHEY, CDR2 SVGEGT. The CDR3 nucleotides read TGTGCCAGCAATCCGGGATCGAACACTGAAGCTTTCTTT. It specifies CASNPGSNTEAFF.

Ten or more counts support this clonotype. The gene calls are TRBV11-2 and TRBJ2-7; 7 nucleotides agree with TRBD2. The CDR3 is 13 amino acids. With V trimmed by 5 bases and J by 7 bases, 8 bases remained unmatched. CDR1 is SGHAT and CDR2 is FQNNGV in the germline V gene. The CDR3 DNA follows: TGTGCCAGCAGCCCGGGGAGGGTGGGTGAGCAGTACTTC. Its translation: CASSPGRVGEQYF.

A note on this clonotype: Compared with germline, one end of the junction differs, possibly owing to a read error. This chain connects TRBV28 to TRBJ2-4; D perhaps matches TRBD2 (7 bases). Germline CDR1 reads MDHEN; CDR2 reads SYDVKM. The CDR3 covers 19 residues. CDR3 in amino acids: CASSPSGGGRTAGKIIQYF. Here the CDR3 DNA reads TGTGCCAGCAGTCCCTCCGGCGGGGGCAGGACTGCTGGGAAAATCATTCAGTACTTT.

Of note for this clonotype: Its ends do not fully match the called genes, so a read error is possible. The chain uses TRBV6-5 and TRBJ2-5; perhaps TRBD1 as D (6 bases). Germline V CDR1 and CDR2: MNHEY, SVGAGI. The CDR3 totals 14 residues. The CDR3 loop reads CASSRTEGQKTQYF. The CDR3 DNA is TGTGCTAGCAGTCGGACAGAGGGTCAAAAGACCCAGTATTTC.

The chain is built from TRBV11-2 and TRBJ2-1, with a possible D match to TRBD1 (7 bases). The germline gives CDR1 SGHAT, CDR2 FQNNGV. The CDR3 runs 14 residues. V shed 6 bases and J shed 13 bases, with 22 bases lying between them. The CDR3, as DNA: TGTGCCAGCAGGCCCACGGCAGGGGGGAATGGACAGTTCTTC. This gives the protein CASRPTAGGNGQFF.

The V and J genes are TRBV6-2 or TRBV6-3 and TRBJ2-2, with 9 bases matching TRBD2. CDR1 MNHEY and CDR2 SVGEGT come from the germline V gene. J lost 7 bases, V lost 10 bases, and 19 bases had no gene match. The CDR3 totals 17 residues. CDR3 sequence reads: CANSPWVAGAHIGELFF. CDR3 DNA: TGTGCCAACAGCCCCTGGGTAGCGGGGGCACACATCGGGGAGCTGTTTTTT.

Note on this clonotype: This may stem from a read error, because a much larger clone lies one nucleotide away. The chain is built from TRBV2 and TRBJ1-3; perhaps TRBD1 as D (5 bases). Germline V CDR1 and CDR2: SNHLY, FYNNEI. This CDR3 has 14 amino acids. CDR3 protein: CASRGRRGADTLYF. CDR3 bases: TGTGCCAGCAGGGGACGGAGGGGCGCAGACACCTTATATTTT.

With regard to this clonotype: A much larger clone lies one base from this, so it may be a read error. The chain has TRBV5-1 and TRBJ1-1; D not resolved. The length of the CDR3 is 16 residues. Trimming shortened V by 0 bases and J by 1 base, and 13 bases separated the two germline ends. Per germline, CDR1 SGHRS and CDR2 YFSETQ. The CDR3, as DNA: TGCGCCAGCAGCTTGGGGGAGGCGACGCGGAACACTGAAGCTTTCTTT. Translation gives CASSLGEATRNTEAFF.

This clonotype has just a few counts. This may be a read error: a much more frequent sequence differs by one nucleotide. The chain carries TRBV7-9 and TRBJ2-4; the match to TRBD1 covers 9 bases. Trimming at V came to 5 bases and at J to 2 bases, leaving 4 bases not matched to a gene. The germline V gene has CDR1 SEHNR and CDR2 FQNEAQ (reference sequence). This CDR3 is built from 15 residues. The CDR3 sequence: CASSLTGGTKNIQYF. CDR3 bases: TGTGCCAGCAGCCTGACAGGGGGAACCAAAAACATTCAGTACTTC.

In regard to this clonotype: The junction shows a germline mismatch at one end, possibly a read error. The chain has TRBV20-1 and TRBJ2-1; D gene ambiguous. Germline assignment: CDR1 DFQATT and CDR2 SNEGSKA (reference sequence). This CDR3 spans 16 amino acids. In nucleotides, the CDR3 is TGCAATGCTAGACACGGTGTTCACTACTCCTACAATGAGCAGTTCTTC. Translation: CNARHGVHYSYNEQFF.

This clonotype has only a few counts. The junction differs from germline at one of its ends, possibly a read error. V usage is TRBV13 and J usage is TRBJ2-3; D may be TRBD1 or TRBD2 (5 bases each). The CDR3 consists of 13 residues. Germline loops: CDR1 PRHDT, CDR2 FYEKMQ (reference sequence). The CDR3 loop reads CASTRGRIDTQYF. CDR3 bases: TGTGCCAGCACTCGGGGACGCATAGATACACAGTATTTT.

The chain uses TRBV6-2 or TRBV6-3 and TRBJ1-2; D possibly corresponds to TRBD1 (5 bases). Per the germline V gene, CDR1 is MNHEY and CDR2 is SVGEGT. The CDR3 is made up of 18 amino acids. The CDR3 reads CLSSYHTPRDGSSYGYTF. The CDR3 DNA sequence: TGTCTCAGCAGTTACCACACTCCCCGGGACGGAAGTTCCTATGGCTACACCTTC.

The chain couples TRBV20-1 to TRBJ2-1; weak D call: TRBD2 (5 bases). Germline V gene data show CDR1 as DFQATT and CDR2 as SNEGSKA (reference sequence). This CDR3 is built from 16 residues. Trimming stripped 1 base from V and 1 base from J, with 14 bases between. The CDR3 DNA reads as TGCAGTGCTAGAGGTGAGGGAGTTAGGTCCTACAATGAGCAGTTCTTC. Residues: CSARGEGVRSYNEQFF.

The chain links TRBV29-1 to TRBJ1-2; the match to TRBD1 covers 7 bases. J lost 11 bases, V lost 6 bases, and 18 bases had no gene match. There are 14 residues in the CDR3. Germline V gene lookup returns CDR1 SQVTM and CDR2 ANQGSEA. CDR3 in amino acids: CSVADRDTLYGYTF. The CDR3 DNA follows: TGCAGCGTGGCAGACAGGGATACATTATACGGGTACACCTTC.